This passage covers 21 T cell receptor beta chains from one sample sequenced in a study of technical replicates of blood from a few donors. The method was immunoSEQ multiplex PCR; TCRdb's version includes in-frame clones alone and lacks a portion of them. The data contain about 79,000 clones, roughly 92% of them singletons. Sample: T cells isolated from PBMCs. All receptors come from a human donor in good health.

The J gene is TRBJ2-2, the V gene TRBV28, with TRBD2 matching 12 bases. V gave up 3 bases and J gave up 5 bases; unmatched junction bases: 4. Germline V gene data show CDR1 as MDHEN and CDR2 as SYDVKM. This CDR3 has 16 residues. CDR3 residues: CASSLPSGGATGELFF. In DNA form, the CDR3 reads TGTGCCAGCAGTTTGCCTAGCGGGGGGGCTACCGGGGAGCTGTTTTTT. Looking up the rest from reference TRBV28 and TRBJ2-2 gives the full variable domain: DVKVTQSSRYLVKRTGEKVFLECVQDMDHENMFWYRQDPGLGLRLIYFSYDVKMKEKGDIPEGYSVSREKKERFSLILESASTNQTSMYLCASSLPSGGATGELFFGEGSRLTVL.

The rearrangement links TRBV5-6 to TRBJ2-1, with 8 positions matching TRBD1. The J segment lost 8 bases and the V segment lost 3 bases, leaving 13 bases of the junction unmatched. CDR3 size: 16 residues. The germline V gene has CDR1 SGHDT and CDR2 YYEEEE. The CDR3 loop is CASSWSAGQALHEQFF. As DNA, the CDR3 is TGTGCCAGCAGCTGGTCGGCGGGACAGGCTCTTCATGAGCAGTTCTTC.

This sequence joins TRBV19 and TRBJ2-7, with 9 bases identical to TRBD2. Germline trimming cut 4 bases from V and 2 bases from J; bases unmatched to any gene: 9. Looked up from germline, CDR1 is LNHDA and CDR2 is SQIVND (reference sequence). The length of the CDR3 is 16 residues. In DNA form, the CDR3 reads TGTGCCAGTAGTAACAGACGACTAGCGGATACCTACGAGCAGTACTTC. Residues: CASSNRRLADTYEQYF.

V is TRBV5-1 and J is TRBJ2-1; 9 positions agree with TRBD2. Losses at the gene ends were 0 bases for V and 2 bases for J; bases not matched to a gene: 3. Germline V gives CDR1 SGHRS, CDR2 YFSETQ. This CDR3 is 16 amino acids long. The CDR3 loop is CASSLGSGGPYNEQFF. The CDR3 nucleotides are TGCGCCAGCAGCTTGGGAAGCGGGGGGCCCTACAATGAGCAGTTCTTC.

The chain is built from TRBV6-5 and TRBJ2-7, with 8 nucleotides matching TRBD2. J lost 1 base, V lost 0 bases, and 2 bases had no gene match. The germline V gene encodes CDR1 MNHEY and CDR2 SVGAGI. The CDR3 extends over 15 amino acids. This CDR3 is CASSYSAGESYEQYF. DNA for the CDR3: TGTGCCAGCAGTTACTCAGCGGGAGAGTCCTACGAGCAGTACTTC.

This chain connects TRBV7-9 to TRBJ1-1; D ambiguous. Trimming took 3 bases from V and 8 from J, leaving 16 bases between them. CDR1 and CDR2 from the germline V gene are SEHNR and FQNEAQ (reference sequence). This CDR3 comprises 14 residues. Here the CDR3 DNA reads TGTGCCAGCAGCTTTTCAAGCCGGCAGGTCGAAGCTTTCTTT. Translating gives CASSFSSRQVEAFF. Looking up the rest from reference TRBV7-9 and TRBJ1-1 gives the full variable domain: DTGVSQNPRHKITKRGQNVTFRCDPISEHNRLYWYRQTLGQGPEFLTYFQNEAQLEKSRLLSDRFSAERPKGSFSTLEIQRTEQGDSAMYLCASSFSSRQVEAFFGQGTRLTVV.

The chain links TRBV18 to TRBJ2-7, with TRBD1 matching over 8 bases. In germline, CDR1 is KGHSH, CDR2 LQKENI. The J segment lost 2 bases and the V segment lost 3 bases, leaving 6 bases of the junction unmatched. The CDR3 length is 15 residues. The CDR3 region is CASSPRTGLTYEQYF. CDR3 sequence (DNA): TGTGCCAGCTCACCCCGGACAGGGCTAACCTACGAGCAGTACTTC.

The V and J genes are TRBV5-1 and TRBJ1-1; possible D gene TRBD1, 5 bases. V was trimmed by 4 bases and J by 1 base, leaving 11 bases between them. CDR1 is SGHRS, CDR2 YFSETQ, per germline. This CDR3 spans 14 amino acids. CDR3 sequence reads: CASSTGLPNTEAFF. In nucleotides, the CDR3 is TGCGCCAGCAGCACGGGACTGCCGAACACTGAAGCTTTCTTT.

V usage is TRBV2 and J usage is TRBJ2-5, with D possibly being TRBD1 (6 bases). CDR3 length equals 14 residues. Trimming stripped 6 bases from V and 3 bases from J, with 14 bases between. Germline V gives CDR1 SNHLY, CDR2 FYNNEI. The CDR3 sequence: CASRPGHTEETQYF. In DNA form, the CDR3 reads TGTGCCAGCAGACCGGGACATACAGAAGAGACCCAGTACTTC. The variable domain in full, completed from reference TRBV2 and TRBJ2-5, reads EPEVTQTPSHQVTQMGQEVILRCVPISNHLYFYWYRQILGQKVEFLVSFYNNEISEKSEIFDDQFSVERPDGSNFTLKIRSTKLEDSAMYFCASRPGHTEETQYFGPGTRLLVL.

The CDR3 nucleotides read TGCAGCGTTGAGAAGGGGATAGGAACAGATACGCAGTATTTT. It encodes CSVEKGIGTDTQYF. The chain links TRBV29-1 to TRBJ2-3; TRBD1 is a possible D gene (5 bases). Germline CDR1 is SQVTM and CDR2 is ANQGSEA. Trimming pared 3 bases from V and 3 bases from J, leaving 13 bases between. The CDR3 has 14 amino acids.

This clone appeared a single time. The V gene is TRBV14, the J gene TRBJ2-5, with 10 bases fitting TRBD2. Germline V lookup: CDR1 SGHDN, CDR2 FVKESK. The length of the CDR3 is 14 residues. V gave up 4 bases and J gave up 9 bases; unmatched junction bases: 8. CDR3 coding DNA: TGTGCCAGCAGCCCCTTGCTAGCGGGAGTATCCCAGTACTTC. It yields the protein CASSPLLAGVSQYF.

This clone was detected only once. The chain recombines TRBV5-4 with TRBJ1-2; D ambiguous. CDR3 length equals 13 residues. Germline V gene lookup returns CDR1 SGHNT and CDR2 YYREEE (reference sequence). The V end was cut by 0 bases, the J end by 4 bases, with 7 bases between. The CDR3 loop is CASSLDGLYGYTF. For the CDR3, the DNA is TGTGCCAGCAGCTTGGACGGACTCTATGGCTACACCTTC. Full variable domain (remainder filled in from reference TRBV5-4 and TRBJ1-2): ETGVTQSPTHLIKTRGQQVTLRCSSQSGHNTVSWYQQALGQGPQFIFQYYREEENGRGNFPPRFSGLQFPNYSSELNVNALELDDSALYLCASSLDGLYGYTFGSGTRLTVV.

The rearrangement links TRBV7-9 to TRBJ2-5; TRBD1 agrees at 8 bases. There are 16 residues in the CDR3. Looked up from germline, CDR1 is SEHNR and CDR2 is FQNEAQ (reference sequence). With 5 bases clipped from V and 5 bases from J, the junction kept 13 bases outside the gene matches. The CDR3 DNA is TGTGCCAGCAGCCCATTTGAGGCAGGGGGCGAGGAGACCCAGTACTTC. Encoded protein: CASSPFEAGGEETQYF.

This clone was seen a single time. This chain uses TRBV19 with TRBJ2-3; D not certain. CDR3 length equals 15 residues. Germline V gene data show CDR1 as LNHDA and CDR2 as SQIVND (reference sequence). V was clipped by 2 bases and J by 2 bases, with 11 bases between them. The CDR3 spells CASSISSWPTDTQYF. The CDR3 DNA is TGTGCCAGTAGTATAAGTTCGTGGCCCACAGATACGCAGTATTTT.

The chain links TRBV7-6 to TRBJ1-1; tentatively, D is TRBD1 (5 bases). The V gene lost 1 base and the J gene lost 7 bases, with 16 bases spanning the gap. The CDR3 consists of 15 residues. Germline values: CDR1 SGHVS, CDR2 FNYEAQ. This chain's CDR3 is CASSLGQGNMGEAFF. DNA for the CDR3: TGTGCCAGCAGCTTAGGGCAGGGTAACATGGGTGAAGCTTTCTTT.

The chain is built from TRBV15 and TRBJ1-4; TRBD1 agrees at 9 bases. The CDR3 runs to 16 residues. V was clipped by 8 bases and J by 1 base; unmatched bases: 8. Germline V gene sequence: CDR1 LNHNV, CDR2 YYDKDF (reference sequence). The CDR3 here is CATQDRGGETNEKLFF. The DNA for the CDR3 is TGTGCCACCCAGGACAGGGGAGGAGAAACTAATGAAAAACTGTTTTTT.

V gene TRBV7-2 combines with J gene TRBJ2-7; 7 bases are shared with TRBD1. CDR1 and CDR2 from the germline V gene are SGHTA and FQGNSA. The CDR3 loop spans 13 amino acids. The J segment lost 0 bases and the V segment lost 10 bases, leaving 6 bases of the junction unmatched. CDR3 in DNA: TGTGCCACTGCACAGGGGTACTCCTACGAGCAGTACTTC. It is translated as CATAQGYSYEQYF.

This clone was seen a single time. This chain connects TRBV5-1 to TRBJ2-1; D is possibly TRBD2 (6 bases). This CDR3 has 14 residues. Trimming shortened V by 4 bases and J by 8 bases, and 16 bases separated the two germline ends. CDR1 is SGHRS, CDR2 YFSETQ, per germline. The CDR3 region has the DNA TGCGCCAGCAGCGAGGGGACTCCCTTGGATGAGCAGTTCTTC. As protein: CASSEGTPLDEQFF.

This rearrangement joins TRBV4-1 to TRBJ2-2, with 9 nucleotides matching TRBD1. The CDR3 has 16 residues. Germline trimming cut 7 bases from V and 1 base from J; bases unmatched to any gene: 7. Germline values: CDR1 MGHRA, CDR2 YSYEKL. The CDR3 reads CASTMGDRENTGELFF. The CDR3 nucleotides are TGCGCCAGCACCATGGGGGACAGGGAGAACACCGGGGAGCTGTTTTTT.

The genes are TRBV5-4 and TRBJ1-2; TRBD1 agrees at 10 bases. J gave up 7 bases and V 0 bases, and 6 bases lay outside the gene matches. The germline CDR1 and CDR2 sequences are SGHNT and YYREEE (reference sequence). The CDR3 is made up of 15 amino acids. For the CDR3, the DNA is TGTGCCAGCAGCTTGGCTGACAGGGGGCAGTTTGGCTACACCTTC. Amino acids: CASSLADRGQFGYTF.

The chain's CDR3 is CASFGGVEAFF. CDR3 DNA sequence: TGTGCCAGCTTCGGGGGTGTTGAAGCTTTCTTT. The chain uses TRBV25-1 and TRBJ1-1; a possible D gene is TRBD1 (5 bases). Germline CDR1 MGHDK, CDR2 SYGVNS. CDR3 size: 11 residues. V was cut by 8 bases and J by 7 bases, with 11 bases left in between.